Included here is one T cell receptor (beta chain) sequence, with context. What it binds is not known. This sample was taken from a study of cytomegalovirus exposure and HLA in healthy donors. The overall study: The approximately 670 first-cohort repertoires and the 130 or so validation repertoires shared the same platform, a later analysis reported.

Measured with immunoSEQ multiplex PCR; TCRdb has only the in-frame clones, and not every one. The table includes fewer than 120,000 clones, around 90% detected once. Study-level findings and limits: The classifier was said to identify cytomegalovirus status with high specificity and sensitivity. Rare TCR sequences predominated, though certain public TCRs were found in many donors.

This receptor was obtained from a woman aged 18-35 years in good health and CMV-seronegative. The sequenced material came from PBMCs.

The CDR3 region is CASTYAEDTGELFF. CDR3 coding DNA: TGTGCCAGCACCTACGCGGAGGATACCGGGGAGCTGTTTTTT. V is TRBV6-1 and J is TRBJ2-2, with D maybe TRBD2 (5 bases). This CDR3 region has 14 residues. Germline lookup yields CDR1 MNHNS and CDR2 SASEGT. V lost 7 bases and J lost 5, with 14 bases in between.